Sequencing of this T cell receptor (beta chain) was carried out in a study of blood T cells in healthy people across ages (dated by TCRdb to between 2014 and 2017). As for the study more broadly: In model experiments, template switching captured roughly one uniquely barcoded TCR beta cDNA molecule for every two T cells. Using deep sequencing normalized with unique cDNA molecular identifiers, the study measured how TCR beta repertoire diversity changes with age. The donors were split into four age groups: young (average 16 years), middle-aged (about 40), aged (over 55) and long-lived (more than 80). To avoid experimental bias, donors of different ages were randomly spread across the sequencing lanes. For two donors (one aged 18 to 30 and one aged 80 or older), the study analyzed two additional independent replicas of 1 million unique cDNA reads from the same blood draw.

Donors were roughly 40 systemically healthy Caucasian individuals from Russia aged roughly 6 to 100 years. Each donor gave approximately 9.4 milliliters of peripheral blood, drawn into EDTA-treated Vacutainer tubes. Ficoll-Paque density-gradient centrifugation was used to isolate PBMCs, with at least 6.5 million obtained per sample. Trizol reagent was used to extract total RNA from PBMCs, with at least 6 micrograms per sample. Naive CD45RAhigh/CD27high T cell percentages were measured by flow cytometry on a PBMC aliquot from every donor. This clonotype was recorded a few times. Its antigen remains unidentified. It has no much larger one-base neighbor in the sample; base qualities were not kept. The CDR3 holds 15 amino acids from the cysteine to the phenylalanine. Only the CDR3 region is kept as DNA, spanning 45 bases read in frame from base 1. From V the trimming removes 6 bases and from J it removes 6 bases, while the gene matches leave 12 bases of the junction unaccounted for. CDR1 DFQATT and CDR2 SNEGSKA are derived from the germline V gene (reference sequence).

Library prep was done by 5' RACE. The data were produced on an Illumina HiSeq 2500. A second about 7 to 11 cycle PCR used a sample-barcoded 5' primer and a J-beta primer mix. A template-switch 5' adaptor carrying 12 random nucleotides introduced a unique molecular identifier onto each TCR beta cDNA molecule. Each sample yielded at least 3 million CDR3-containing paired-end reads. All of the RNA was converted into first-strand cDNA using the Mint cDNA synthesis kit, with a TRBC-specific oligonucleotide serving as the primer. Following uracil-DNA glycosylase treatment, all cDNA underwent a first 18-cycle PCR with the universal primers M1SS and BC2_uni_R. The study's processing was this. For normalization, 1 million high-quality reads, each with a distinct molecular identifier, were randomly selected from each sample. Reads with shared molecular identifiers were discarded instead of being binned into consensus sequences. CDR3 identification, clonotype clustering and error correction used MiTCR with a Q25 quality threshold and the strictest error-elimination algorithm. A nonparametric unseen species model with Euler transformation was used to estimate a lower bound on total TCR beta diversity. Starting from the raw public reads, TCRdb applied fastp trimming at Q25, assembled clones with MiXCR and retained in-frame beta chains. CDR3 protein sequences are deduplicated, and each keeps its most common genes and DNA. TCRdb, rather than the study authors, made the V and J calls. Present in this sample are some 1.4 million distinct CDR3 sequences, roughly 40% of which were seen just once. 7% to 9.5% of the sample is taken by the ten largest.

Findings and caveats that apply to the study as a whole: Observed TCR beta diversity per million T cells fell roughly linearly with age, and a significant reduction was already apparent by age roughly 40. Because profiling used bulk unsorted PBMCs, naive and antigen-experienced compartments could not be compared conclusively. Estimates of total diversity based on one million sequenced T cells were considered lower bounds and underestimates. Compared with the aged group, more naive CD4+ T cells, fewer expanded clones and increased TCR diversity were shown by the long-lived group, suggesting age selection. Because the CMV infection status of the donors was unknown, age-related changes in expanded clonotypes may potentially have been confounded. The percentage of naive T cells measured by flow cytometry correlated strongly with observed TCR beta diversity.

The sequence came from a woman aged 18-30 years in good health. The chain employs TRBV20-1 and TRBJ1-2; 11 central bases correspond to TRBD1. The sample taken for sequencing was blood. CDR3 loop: CSAGQGAASRDGYTF. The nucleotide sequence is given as TGCAGTGCCGGACAGGGGGCGGCTTCCAGAGATGGCTACACCTTC.